Listed below are T cell receptor beta chains from one sample, sequenced in a study of blood T cell repertoires in COVID-19. Method: immunoSEQ multiplex PCR; TCRdb's copy keeps in-frame clones and lacks some. The table records 200,000 to 300,000 clones, around nine tenths of them present only once. Material: peripheral blood. These receptors came from a woman aged 60-70 years who had recovered from COVID-19. Both conserved end residues are part of each CDR3. The D gene is left open where the match is weak. Size tells how often a clone was seen (once, few, many) or the class of an expanded clone, and some rows leave it out.

>-|TRBJ2-4|TRBV11-2|-
TGTGCCAGCAGCTTGCAGGGGCCTAACATTCAGTACTTC
CASSLQGPNIQYF
>-|TRBJ1-5|TRBV21-1|once
TGTGCCAGCAGCAAACTCCCGGGACAGGGGGAGCAGCCCCAGCATTTT
CASSKLPGQGEQPQHF
>-|TRBJ1-1|TRBV3-1/TRBV3-2|-
TGTGCCAGCAGCCGCAAGTTGTGGCAGTTGACTGAAGCTTTCTTT
CASSRKLWQLTEAFF
>TRBD1|TRBJ1-1|TRBV19|-
TGTGCCAGTAGTGCGTTTACAGGGGGCACTGAAGCTTTCTTT
CASSAFTGGTEAFF
>TRBD1|TRBJ2-7|TRBV19|once
TGTGCCAGTAGTGCCCTATGGACAGGGGGCGCTTACGAGCAGTACTTC
CASSALWTGGAYEQYF
>-|TRBJ1-2|TRBV18|-
TGTGCCAGCTCCGCCCGGGAAGGACAGCGGTATGGCTACACCTTC
CASSAREGQRYGYTF
>-|TRBJ1-2|TRBV3-1/TRBV3-2|once
TGTGCCAGCAGCCAAGTGGTGACGGGCTATGGCTACACCTTC
CASSQVVTGYGYTF
>TRBD1|TRBJ2-5|TRBV7-9|-
TGTGCCAGCAGCTTACACGGGACAGGGGACTCCGGGACCCAGTACTTC
CASSLHGTGDSGTQYF
>-|TRBJ1-1|TRBV28|-
TGTGCCAGCAGTCCGTCGGGGGATAGGGGCACTGAAGCTTTCTTT
CASSPSGDRGTEAFF
>-|TRBJ2-7|TRBV5-1|-
TGCGCCAGCAGCCCTCCCGCTATAATCGGCGAGCAGTACTTC
CASSPPAIIGEQYF
>TRBD1|TRBJ1-2|TRBV19|-
TGTGCCAGTAGGGGTCGGACAGGGTGGGCCAAGGGAGATGGCTACACCTTC
CASRGRTGWAKGDGYTF
>-|TRBJ1-3|TRBV18|-
TGTGCCAGCTCACCGACAGCGACCTCTGGAAACACCATATATTTT
CASSPTATSGNTIYF
>-|TRBJ1-6|TRBV9|once
TGTGCCAGCAGCGTAGTCGGACAGCTTAATTCACCCCTCCACTTT
CASSVVGQLNSPLHF
>TRBD1|TRBJ1-3|TRBV10-3|-
TGTGCCATCGCAACCGGGACAGTGGTTGGAAACACCATATATTTT
CAIATGTVVGNTIYF
>-|TRBJ1-4|TRBV2|few
TGTGCCAGCAGGGCGGGGTCCAGGGATCCGTTTTTT
CASRAGSRDPFF
>-|TRBJ1-6|TRBV28|few
TGTGCCAGCAGTACCTGGGCCTCACCCCTCCACTTT
CASSTWASPLHF
>TRBD2|TRBJ2-1|TRBV19|-
TGTGCCAGTAGTGGGCTAGCGGCCACCAATGAGCAGTTCTTC
CASSGLAATNEQFF
>TRBD1|TRBJ1-2|TRBV19|-
TGTGCCAGTAACCCACAGGGGGCAGGAGGCTACACCTTC
CASNPQGAGGYTF
>TRBD2|TRBJ2-5|TRBV5-1|-
TGCGCCAGCAGCCCGGCTTTGACTAGCGGGCAAGAGACCCAGTACTTC
CASSPALTSGQETQYF
>TRBD1|TRBJ2-2|TRBV6-2/TRBV6-3|-
TGTGCCAGCAGTTCCTTTCGCCGGGACAGGGAAAATAGCGGGGAGCTGTTTTTT
CASSSFRRDRENSGELFF
>TRBD1|TRBJ2-7|TRBV7-9|-
TGTGCCAGCAGCTTGACAGGGTGGGAGCAGTACTTC
CASSLTGWEQYF
>-|TRBJ2-1|TRBV1|-
TGCACCAGCAGCCAAGGCCGCCTAGCGGGGGGGCATAATGAGCAGTTCTTC
CTSSQGRLAGGHNEQFF
>-|TRBJ1-2|TRBV3-1/TRBV3-2|-
TGTGCCAGCAGCCCCAGACGCCTGGACACCTCACAATCCACAGGCTACACCTTC
CASSPRRLDTSQSTGYTF
>-|TRBJ1-5|TRBV19|-
TGTGCCAGTACCAAAAACAGTGGCAATCAGCCCCAGCATTTT
CASTKNSGNQPQHF
>-|TRBJ2-5|TRBV5-1|-
TGCGCCAGCAGCACCACCCAGGTCCGAGAGACCCAGTACTTC
CASSTTQVRETQYF
>-|TRBJ1-1|TRBV9|once
TGTGCCAGCAGCGTAGTTTTAGACAGAAACACTGAAGCTTTCTTT
CASSVVLDRNTEAFF
>-|TRBJ1-2|TRBV20-1|few
TGCAGTGCCTCCCGGAGTTTGGGCTACACCTTC
CSASRSLGYTF
>-|TRBJ1-2|TRBV11-1|-
TGTGCCAGCGAGCTTAGGGAGGGCTATGGCTACACCTTC
CASELREGYGYTF
>-|TRBJ1-2|TRBV5-4|few
TGTGCCAGCAGCTTACAAAAATATGGCTACACCTTC
CASSLQKYGYTF
>TRBD1|TRBJ1-1|TRBV9|-
TGTGCCAGCAGCGGGACAGGGCAGAACACTGAAGCTTTCTTT
CASSGTGQNTEAFF
>-|TRBJ1-5|TRBV29-1|-
TGCAGCGTCGAATTAAACAGGGACCAGCCCCAGCATTTT
CSVELNRDQPQHF
>-|TRBJ1-5|TRBV2|-
TGTGCCAGCAGTGGAGAGTACGATAGCAATCAGCCCCAGCATTTT
CASSGEYDSNQPQHF
>TRBD1|TRBJ2-5|TRBV7-8|few
TGTGCCAGCAGCTTTCCCCGGACAGGGGGGGGTGAGCGGCAAGAGACCCAGTACTTC
CASSFPRTGGGERQETQYF
>TRBD2|TRBJ2-1|TRBV6-5|-
TGTGCCAGCAGTTACTCGTCGGGGGGGCCTAATGAGCAGTTCTTC
CASSYSSGGPNEQFF
>-|TRBJ1-2|TRBV6-2/TRBV6-3|few
TGTGCCAGCAGTTACTTGGGAACAGGGACACCCCTTGGCTACACCTTC
CASSYLGTGTPLGYTF
>TRBD1|TRBJ1-5|TRBV28|-
TGTGCCAGCAGTACACCGGACAGGGGATTATTGTTTCAGCCCCAGCATTTT
CASSTPDRGLLFQPQHF
>TRBD1|TRBJ2-3|TRBV27|-
TGTGCCAGCAGTCTGACAGGGGCCACAGATACGCAGTATTTT
CASSLTGATDTQYF
>TRBD1|TRBJ2-2|TRBV18|-
TGTGCCAGCTCAATTTGGACAGGGGGCGACACCGGGGAGCTGTTTTTT
CASSIWTGGDTGELFF
>-|TRBJ1-5|TRBV2|-
TGTGCCAGCAGCCGACTCCCCTGGGGCAATCAGCCCCAGCATTTT
CASSRLPWGNQPQHF
>-|TRBJ2-3|TRBV14|-
TGTGCCAGCAGCCAAGATAAAGCGAACACAGATACGCAGTATTTT
CASSQDKANTDTQYF
>-|TRBJ2-2|TRBV3-1/TRBV3-2|-
TGTGCCAGCAGCCAAGTTCTAGCCGGGGAGCTGTTTTTT
CASSQVLAGELFF
>-|TRBJ2-7|TRBV11-1|few
TGTGCCAGCAGCTTAACAGGGAGCTCCTACGAGCAGTACTTC
CASSLTGSSYEQYF
>-|TRBJ2-7|TRBV6-6|once
TGTGCCAGCACCAACGGCGGGGTTGCCGGCTACGAGCAGTACTTC
CASTNGGVAGYEQYF
>-|TRBJ1-2|TRBV2|-
TGTGCCAGCAGTGAAGGGGGAGGACCATATGGCTACACCTTC
CASSEGGGPYGYTF
>-|TRBJ2-5|TRBV28|-
TGTGCCAGCAGTTTAATGGGCGGGCCCCAAGAGACCCAGTACTTC
CASSLMGGPQETQYF
>-|TRBJ1-5|TRBV15|-
TGTGCCACCAGCATCACCGGGTTAAGGAGCAATCAGCCCCAGCATTTT
CATSITGLRSNQPQHF
>TRBD2|TRBJ2-5|TRBV6-1|-
TGTGCCAGCAGTGAACGACTAGCGGGACTCCAAGAGACCCAGTACTTC
CASSERLAGLQETQYF
>TRBD2|TRBJ2-5|TRBV18|few
TGTGCCAGCTCACCTCCGGGCGGGGGTAAAGAGACCCAGTACTTC
CASSPPGGGKETQYF
>-|TRBJ2-7|TRBV11-2|-
TGTGCCAGCAGCTTAGGACAGTCCTACGAGCAGTACTTC
CASSLGQSYEQYF
>TRBD1|TRBJ1-3|TRBV7-3|-
TGTGCCAGCAGCTTAATGGGGACAGGGGGTGACACCATATATTTT
CASSLMGTGGDTIYF
>-|TRBJ1-5|TRBV12-3/TRBV12-4|-
TGTGCCAGCCACATCAATAGCAATCAGCCCCAGCATTTT
CASHINSNQPQHF
>TRBD1|TRBJ1-5|TRBV6-1|-
TGTGCCAGCAGTGAAAGGGACAGGGGTTGGGAGCCCCAGCATTTT
CASSERDRGWEPQHF
>TRBD1|TRBJ1-6|TRBV6-5|-
TGTGCCAGCAGGCCGACAGGGGGCATTTCACCCCTCCACTTT
CASRPTGGISPLHF
>TRBD1|TRBJ1-3|TRBV20-1|few
TGCAGTGCTAGTACATCCGGGACAGGGGCGAACACCATATATTTT
CSASTSGTGANTIYF